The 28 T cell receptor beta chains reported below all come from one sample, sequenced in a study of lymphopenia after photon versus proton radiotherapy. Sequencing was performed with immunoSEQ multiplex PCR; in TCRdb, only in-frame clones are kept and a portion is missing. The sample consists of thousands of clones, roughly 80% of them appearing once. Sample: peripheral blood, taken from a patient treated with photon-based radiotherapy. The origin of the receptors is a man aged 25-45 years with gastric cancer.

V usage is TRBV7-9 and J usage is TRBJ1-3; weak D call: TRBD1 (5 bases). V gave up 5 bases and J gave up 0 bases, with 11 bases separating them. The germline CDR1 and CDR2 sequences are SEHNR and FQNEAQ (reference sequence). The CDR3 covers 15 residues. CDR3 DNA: TGTGCCAGCAGCCCCGGGGGGTCCTCTGGAAACACCATATATTTT. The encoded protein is CASSPGGSSGNTIYF.

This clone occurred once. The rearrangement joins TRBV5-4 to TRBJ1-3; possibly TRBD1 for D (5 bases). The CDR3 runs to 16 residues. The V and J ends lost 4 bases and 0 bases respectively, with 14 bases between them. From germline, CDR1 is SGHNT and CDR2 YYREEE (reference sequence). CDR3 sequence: CASSVLDGASGNTIYF. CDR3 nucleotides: TGTGCCAGCAGCGTACTAGACGGGGCCTCTGGAAACACCATATATTTT.

The chain's CDR3 is CASELGLAGETGELFF. CDR3 DNA: TGTGCCAGCGAACTGGGACTAGCGGGAGAAACCGGGGAGCTGTTTTTT. V is TRBV7-9 and J is TRBJ2-2; 14 bases match TRBD2. CDR3 length: 16 amino acids. Per the germline V gene, CDR1 is SEHNR and CDR2 is FQNEAQ (reference sequence). Losses at the gene ends were 8 bases for V and 5 bases for J; bases not matched to a gene: 7.

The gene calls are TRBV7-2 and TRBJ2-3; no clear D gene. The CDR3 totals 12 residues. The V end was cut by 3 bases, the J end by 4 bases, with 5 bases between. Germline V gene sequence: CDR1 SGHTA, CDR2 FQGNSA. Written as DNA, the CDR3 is TGTGCCAGCAGCTTCGGGCCAGATACGCAGTATTTT. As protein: CASSFGPDTQYF. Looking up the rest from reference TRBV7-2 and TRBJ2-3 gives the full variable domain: GAGVSQSPSNKVTEKGKDVELRCDPISGHTALYWYRQSLGQGLEFLIYFQGNSAPDKSGLPSDRFSAERTGGSVSTLTIQRTQQEDSAVYLCASSFGPDTQYFGPGTRLTVL.

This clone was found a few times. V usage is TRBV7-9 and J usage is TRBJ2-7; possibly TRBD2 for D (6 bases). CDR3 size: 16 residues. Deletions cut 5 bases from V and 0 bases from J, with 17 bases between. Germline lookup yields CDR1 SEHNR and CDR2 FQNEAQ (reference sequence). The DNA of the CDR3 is TGTGCCAGCAGCCCCCGTTCGGGGAGGACCTCCTACGAGCAGTACTTC. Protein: CASSPRSGRTSYEQYF.

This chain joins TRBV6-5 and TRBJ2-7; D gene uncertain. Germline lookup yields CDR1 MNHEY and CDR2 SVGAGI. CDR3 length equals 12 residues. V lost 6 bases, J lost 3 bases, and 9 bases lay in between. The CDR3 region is CASRQDGYEQYF. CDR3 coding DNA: TGTGCCAGCAGGCAGGACGGCTACGAGCAGTACTTC.

The CDR3 DNA is TGTGCCAGCAGCTTAATGGAAGCGGGGGGCACCGGGGAGCTGTTTTTT. Its protein is CASSLMEAGGTGELFF. This chain uses TRBV7-3 with TRBJ2-2, with 9 bases that match TRBD2. J gave up 4 bases and V 1 base, and 4 bases lay outside the gene matches. The CDR3 has 16 amino acids. The germline V gene has CDR1 SGHTA and CDR2 FQGTGA.

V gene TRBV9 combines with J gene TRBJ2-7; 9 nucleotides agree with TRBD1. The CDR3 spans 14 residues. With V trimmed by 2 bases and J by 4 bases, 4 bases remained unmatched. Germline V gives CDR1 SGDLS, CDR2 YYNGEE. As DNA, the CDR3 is TGTGCCAGCAGCGTGGGACAGGGCGTTTACGAGCAGTACTTC. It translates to CASSVGQGVYEQYF.

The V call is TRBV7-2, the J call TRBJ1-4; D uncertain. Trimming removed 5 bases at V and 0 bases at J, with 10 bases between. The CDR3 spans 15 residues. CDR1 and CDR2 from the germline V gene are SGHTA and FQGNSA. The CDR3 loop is CASSLTASTNEKLFF. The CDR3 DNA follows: TGTGCCAGCAGCCTTACAGCTTCAACTAATGAAAAACTGTTTTTT.

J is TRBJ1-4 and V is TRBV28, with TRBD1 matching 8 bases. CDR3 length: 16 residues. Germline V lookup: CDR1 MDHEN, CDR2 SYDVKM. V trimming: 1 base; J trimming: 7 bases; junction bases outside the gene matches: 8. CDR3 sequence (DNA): TGTGCCAGCAGTTTATACGCTTCAGGGGGCCCTGAAAAACTGTTTTTT. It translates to CASSLYASGGPEKLFF.

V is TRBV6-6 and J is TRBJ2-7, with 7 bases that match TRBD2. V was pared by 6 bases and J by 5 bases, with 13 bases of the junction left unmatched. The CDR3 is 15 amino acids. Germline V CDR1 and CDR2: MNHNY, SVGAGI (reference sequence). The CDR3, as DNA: TGTGCCAGCAGGCGATCGCCGGGACTATCCGACGAGCAGTACTTC. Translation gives CASRRSPGLSDEQYF.

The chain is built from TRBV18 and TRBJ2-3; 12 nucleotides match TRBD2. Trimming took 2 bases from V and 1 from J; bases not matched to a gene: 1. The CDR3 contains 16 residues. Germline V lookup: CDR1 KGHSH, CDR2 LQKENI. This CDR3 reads CASSPRTSGGTDTQYF. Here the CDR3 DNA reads TGTGCCAGCTCACCAAGGACTAGCGGGGGCACAGATACGCAGTATTTT.

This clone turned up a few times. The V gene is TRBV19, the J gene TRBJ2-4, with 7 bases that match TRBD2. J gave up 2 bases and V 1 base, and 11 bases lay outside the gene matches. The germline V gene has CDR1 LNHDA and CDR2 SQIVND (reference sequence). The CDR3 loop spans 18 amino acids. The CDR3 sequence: CASSIASGDFFTKNIQYF. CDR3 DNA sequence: TGTGCCAGTAGTATAGCAAGCGGGGACTTCTTTACCAAAAACATTCAGTACTTC.

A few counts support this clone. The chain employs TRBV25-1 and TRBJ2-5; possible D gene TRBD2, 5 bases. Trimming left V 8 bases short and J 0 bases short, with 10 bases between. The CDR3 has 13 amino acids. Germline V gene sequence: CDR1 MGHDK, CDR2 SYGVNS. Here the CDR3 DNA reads TGTGCCAGCGAGGGCCCTTACCAAGAGACCCAGTACTTC. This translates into CASEGPYQETQYF. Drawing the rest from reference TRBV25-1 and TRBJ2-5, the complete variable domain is EADIYQTPRYLVIGTGKKITLECSQTMGHDKMYWYQQDPGMELHLIHYSYGVNSTEKGDLSSESTVSRIRTEHFPLTLESARPSHTSQYLCASEGPYQETQYFGPGTRLLVL.

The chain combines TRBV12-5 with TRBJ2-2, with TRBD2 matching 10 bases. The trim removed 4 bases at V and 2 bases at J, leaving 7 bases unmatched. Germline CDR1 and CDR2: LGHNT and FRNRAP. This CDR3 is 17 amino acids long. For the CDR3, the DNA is TGTGCTAGTGGTTCACCGGGACTAGCGTCCAACACCGGGGAGCTGTTTTTT. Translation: CASGSPGLASNTGELFF. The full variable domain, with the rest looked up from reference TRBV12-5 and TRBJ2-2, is DARVTQTPRHKVTEMGQEVTMRCQPILGHNTVFWYRQTMMQGLELLAYFRNRAPLDDSGMPKDRFSAEMPDATLATLKIQPSEPRDSAVYFCASGSPGLASNTGELFFGEGSRLTVL.

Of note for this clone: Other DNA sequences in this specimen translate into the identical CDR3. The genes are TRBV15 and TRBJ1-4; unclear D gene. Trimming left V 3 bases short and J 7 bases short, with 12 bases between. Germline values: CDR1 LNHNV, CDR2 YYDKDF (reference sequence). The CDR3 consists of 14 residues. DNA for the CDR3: TGTGCCACCAGCAGGGACTATGCGGGTGAAAAACTGTTTTTT. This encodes CATSRDYAGEKLFF.

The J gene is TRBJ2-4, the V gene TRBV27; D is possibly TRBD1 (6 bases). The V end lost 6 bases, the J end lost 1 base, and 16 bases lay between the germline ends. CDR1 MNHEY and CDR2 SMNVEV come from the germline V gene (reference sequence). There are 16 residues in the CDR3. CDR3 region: CASRELQGGAKNIQYF. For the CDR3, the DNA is TGTGCCAGCAGAGAGTTACAGGGTGGTGCCAAAAACATTCAGTACTTC.

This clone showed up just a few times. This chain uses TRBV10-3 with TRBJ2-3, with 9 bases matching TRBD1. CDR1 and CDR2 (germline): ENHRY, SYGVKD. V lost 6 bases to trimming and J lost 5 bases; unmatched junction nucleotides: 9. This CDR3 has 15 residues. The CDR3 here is CAIRSGTGRLDTQYF. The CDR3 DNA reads TGTGCCATCAGGTCCGGGACAGGGAGATTAGATACGCAGTATTTT.

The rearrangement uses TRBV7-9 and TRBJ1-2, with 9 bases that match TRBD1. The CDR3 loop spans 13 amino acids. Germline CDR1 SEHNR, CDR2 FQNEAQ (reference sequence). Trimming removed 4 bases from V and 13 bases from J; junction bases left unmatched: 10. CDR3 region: CASSSVRDRVSTF. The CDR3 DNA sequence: TGTGCCAGCAGCTCCGTCCGGGACAGGGTATCCACCTTC.

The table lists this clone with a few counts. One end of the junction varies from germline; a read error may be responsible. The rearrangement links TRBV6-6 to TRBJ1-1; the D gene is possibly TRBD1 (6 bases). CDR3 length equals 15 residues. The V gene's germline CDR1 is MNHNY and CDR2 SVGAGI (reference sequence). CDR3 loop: CAISEYLGANTEAFF. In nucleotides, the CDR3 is TGTGCCATCAGTGAGTACCTGGGGGCGAACACTGAAGCTTTCTTT.

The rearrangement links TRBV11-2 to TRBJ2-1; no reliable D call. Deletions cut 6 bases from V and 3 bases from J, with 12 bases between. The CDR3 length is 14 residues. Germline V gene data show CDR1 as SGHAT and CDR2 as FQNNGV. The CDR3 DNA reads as TGTGCCAGCAGGCGCCATGGCGGCTACAATGAGCAGTTCTTC. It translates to CASRRHGGYNEQFF.

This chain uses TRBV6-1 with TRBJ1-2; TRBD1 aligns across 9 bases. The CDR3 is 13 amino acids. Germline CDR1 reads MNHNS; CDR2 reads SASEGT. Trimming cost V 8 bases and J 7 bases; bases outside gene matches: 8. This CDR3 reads CASGATGGSGYTF. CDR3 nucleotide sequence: TGTGCCAGCGGGGCGACAGGGGGTTCTGGCTACACCTTC.

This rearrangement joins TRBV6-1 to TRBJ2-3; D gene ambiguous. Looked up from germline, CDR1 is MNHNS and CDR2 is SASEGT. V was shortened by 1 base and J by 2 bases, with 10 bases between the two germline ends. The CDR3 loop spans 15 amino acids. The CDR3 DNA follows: TGTGCCAGCAGTGAAGGGGCTTTCCACACAGATACGCAGTATTTT. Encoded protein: CASSEGAFHTDTQYF.

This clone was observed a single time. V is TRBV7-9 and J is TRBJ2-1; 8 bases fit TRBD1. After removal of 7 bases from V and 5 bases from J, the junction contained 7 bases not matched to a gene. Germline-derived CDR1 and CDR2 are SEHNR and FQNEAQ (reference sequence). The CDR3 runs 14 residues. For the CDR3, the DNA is TGTGCCAGCATTCCGGGACAGGTTGACAATGAGCAGTTCTTC. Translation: CASIPGQVDNEQFF.

This CDR3 is CASRASGRTSSYNEQFF. The CDR3 nucleotides are TGTGCCAGTAGGGCCAGCGGGCGCACCAGCTCCTACAATGAGCAGTTCTTC. The chain carries TRBV19 and TRBJ2-1, with TRBD2 as a possible D gene (6 bases). CDR3 length: 17 residues. Germline loops: CDR1 LNHDA, CDR2 SQIVND (reference sequence). Trimming removed 6 bases from V and 0 bases from J, with 18 bases in between.

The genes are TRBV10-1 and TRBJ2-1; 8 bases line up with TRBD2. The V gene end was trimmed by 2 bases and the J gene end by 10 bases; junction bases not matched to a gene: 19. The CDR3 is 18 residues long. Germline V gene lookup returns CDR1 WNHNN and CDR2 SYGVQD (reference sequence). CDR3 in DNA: TGCGCCAGCAGTGAGGGGCAAGGCGGGACGGGAGGGCCAGGGGAGCAGTTCTTC. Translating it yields CASSEGQGGTGGPGEQFF.

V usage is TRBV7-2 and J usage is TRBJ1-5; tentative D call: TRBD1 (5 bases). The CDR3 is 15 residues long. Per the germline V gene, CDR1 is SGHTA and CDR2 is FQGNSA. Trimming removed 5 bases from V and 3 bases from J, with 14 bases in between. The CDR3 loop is CASSLSGTLNQPQHF. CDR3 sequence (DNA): TGTGCCAGCAGCCTAAGCGGGACCCTCAATCAGCCCCAGCATTTT.

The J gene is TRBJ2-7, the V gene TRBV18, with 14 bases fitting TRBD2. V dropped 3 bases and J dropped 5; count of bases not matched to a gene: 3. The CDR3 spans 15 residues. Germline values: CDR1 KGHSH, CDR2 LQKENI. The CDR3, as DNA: TGTGCCAGCTCACCGCGGGGACTAGCGGGAGACGAGCAGTACTTC. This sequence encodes CASSPRGLAGDEQYF.